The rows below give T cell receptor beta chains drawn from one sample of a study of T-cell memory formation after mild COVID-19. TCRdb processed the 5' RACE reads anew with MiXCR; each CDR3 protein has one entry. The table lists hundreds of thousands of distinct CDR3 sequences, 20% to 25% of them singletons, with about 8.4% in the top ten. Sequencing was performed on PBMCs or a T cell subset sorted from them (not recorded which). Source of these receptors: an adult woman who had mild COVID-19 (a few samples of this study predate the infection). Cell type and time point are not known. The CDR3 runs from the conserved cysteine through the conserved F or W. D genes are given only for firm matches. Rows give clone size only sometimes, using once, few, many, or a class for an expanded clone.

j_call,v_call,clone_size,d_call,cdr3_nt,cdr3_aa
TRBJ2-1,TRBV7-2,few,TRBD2,TGTGCCAGCAGCTTAGCCGCCGGCGGGGGTAGCTCCTACAATGAGCAGTTCTTC,CASSLAAGGGSSYNEQFF
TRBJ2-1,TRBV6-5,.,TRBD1,TGTGCCAGCAGTTACGGGACAGGCGCCCCCTACAATGAGCAGTTCTTC,CASSYGTGAPYNEQFF
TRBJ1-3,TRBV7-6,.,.,TGTGCCAGCAGCCCTCAGACGGACTCTGGAAACACCATATATTTT,CASSPQTDSGNTIYF
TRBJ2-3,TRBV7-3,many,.,TGTGCCAGCAGCTTATTTAGCACAGATACGCAGTATTTT,CASSLFSTDTQYF
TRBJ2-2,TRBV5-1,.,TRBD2,TGCGCCAGGAAGACTCAGACTAGCGGGAGCCCCGGGGAGCTGTTTTTT,CARKTQTSGSPGELFF
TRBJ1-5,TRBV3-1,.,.,TGTGCCAGCAGCCAAGTAAATTTGGGGGCGCTGGGTCAGCCCCAGCATTTT,CASSQVNLGALGQPQHF
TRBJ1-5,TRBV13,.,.,TGTGCCAGCAGCTCGTATAATAGCCTAAATCAGCCCCAGCATTTT,CASSSYNSLNQPQHF
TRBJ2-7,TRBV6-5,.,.,TGTGCCAGCAGTTACTCGATTGGAACCTACGAGCAGTACTTC,CASSYSIGTYEQYF
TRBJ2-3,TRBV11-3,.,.,TGTGCCAGCAGCATCATCCCAGATACGCAGTATTTT,CASSIIPDTQYF
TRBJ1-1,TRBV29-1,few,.,TGCAGCGTTGTCGAGTTGAACACTGAAGCTTTCTTT,CSVVELNTEAFF
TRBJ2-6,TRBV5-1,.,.,TGCGCCAGCAGCTTACCAGGCATCTCTGGGGCCAACGTCCTGACTTTC,CASSLPGISGANVLTF
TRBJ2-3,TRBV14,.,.,TGTGCCAGCAGCCAAGGAGAGGGGCCAGATACGCAGTATTTT,CASSQGEGPDTQYF
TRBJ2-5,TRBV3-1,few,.,TGTGCCAGCAGCCAACGAAGCGGAGGAGAGACCCAGTACTTC,CASSQRSGGETQYF
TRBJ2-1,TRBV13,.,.,TGTGCCAGCAGCTTAGGCCTCAGGGGTGATGGGAACAATGAGCAGTTCTTC,CASSLGLRGDGNNEQFF
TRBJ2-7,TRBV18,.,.,TGTGCCAGCTCACCACGAGGTACCGAGCAGTACTTC,CASSPRGTEQYF
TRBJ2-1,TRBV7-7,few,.,TGTGCTAGCAGCCGTCAGATAAGCGGAGAAGAGCAGTTCTTC,CASSRQISGEEQFF
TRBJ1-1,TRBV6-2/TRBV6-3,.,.,TGTGCCAGCAGTTACCGTACAACGACTGAAGCTTTCTTT,CASSYRTTTEAFF
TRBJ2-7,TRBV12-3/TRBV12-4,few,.,TGTGCCAGCAGTTTTCCGGGTTTCTACGAGCAGTACTTC,CASSFPGFYEQYF
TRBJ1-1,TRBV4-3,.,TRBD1,TGCGCCAGCAGCCAAGAGACAGGGTGGAACACTGAAGCTTTCTTT,CASSQETGWNTEAFF
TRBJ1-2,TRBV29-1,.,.,TGCAGCGTTGTGGTAGGGTTGGACTATGGCTACACCTTC,CSVVVGLDYGYTF
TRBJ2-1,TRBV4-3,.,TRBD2,TGCGCCAGCAGCCAAGAGGGACTAGCGAGAGGTGCTTACAATGAGCAGTTCTTC,CASSQEGLARGAYNEQFF
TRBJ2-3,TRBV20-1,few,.,TGCAGTGCTAGTTTGAAGGGGAGCGGCACAGATACGCAGTATTTT,CSASLKGSGTDTQYF
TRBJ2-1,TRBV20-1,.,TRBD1,TGCAGTGCTAGAGGGGACAGGCGAAACAATGAGCAGTTCTTC,CSARGDRRNNEQFF
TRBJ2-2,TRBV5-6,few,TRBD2,TGTGCCAGCAGCTTGGAGACTAGCGGGTTTTTTACCGGGGAGCTGTTTTTT,CASSLETSGFFTGELFF